This T cell receptor beta chain came from a study of shared T cell receptors in the human thymus. This CDR3 contains 13 residues. V lost 5 bases to trimming and J lost 4 bases; unmatched junction nucleotides: 4. The V gene's germline CDR1 is MNHEY and CDR2 SVGAGI. The assay was immunoSEQ multiplex PCR, and TCRdb's table has in-frame clones only and misses some. The table shows some 400,000 clones, with 85% to 95% occurring only once. The sequence was collected from a human donor. V gene TRBV6-5 combines with J gene TRBJ1-1, with TRBD1 matching 7 bases. What was sequenced was thymocytes. The DNA for the CDR3 is TGTGCCAGCAGTAAACAGGGGTTCACTGAAGCTTTCTTT. Its protein is CASSKQGFTEAFF.